This T cell receptor beta chain was sequenced for a study of neoadjuvant anti-PD-1 for oral cavity cancer (dated by TCRdb to the early 2020s). Background for the entire study: Patients mostly received three to four biweekly doses of nivolumab at 3 mg/kg before curative-intent surgical resection. For patients who did not progress, a fourth nivolumab dose was given around day 43, followed by definitive surgical resection on days 50-56. Patients with complete response, partial response or stable disease by RECIST 1.1 were defined as responders, whereas patients with progression were defined as non-responders. The parent correlative cohort had about a dozen patients and a response rate of roughly 34%.

The investigation overall reported the following: Higher pretreatment blood Treg/Th17 ratios correlated with both higher pretreatment blood TCRbeta clonality and lower post-treatment tumor TCRbeta clonality. After neoadjuvant nivolumab, T cell clonality (Gini index) in PBMCs was significantly higher in non-responders than in responders. TCR analyses included only a few patients per response group, and the authors called for larger cohorts for validation.

V loses 1 base, J loses 3 bases, and the germline ends lie 15 bases apart. The CDR3 starts with the cysteine, ends with the phenylalanine, and has 16 residues. Only the CDR3 DNA stays, 48 bases, in frame from base 1. Sequences LGHNA (CDR1) and YNFKEQ (CDR2) are obtained from the germline V gene. For deep sequencing, PBMC libraries mostly used around 0.45 ug of input genomic DNA, with six replicates for each sample. The immunoSEQ hsTCRbeta kit was used to prepare TCRbeta libraries, following the manufacturer's instructions. An Illumina NovaSeq 6000 S4 flow cell was used to sequence the final libraries, which had first been combined to 3 nM. As for the original processing: The immunoSEQ Analyzer was used for raw data preprocessing and quality control. The analysis was limited to productive rearrangements, and each clonotype was defined by a unique CDR3 amino acid sequence. Repertoire clonality was estimated as the Gini-Simpson index, which was computed with the R package tcR. Student's t test was used to compare Gini indices, and Pearson correlation was used to assess associations with tumor size change. TCRdb's version of the immuneACCESS table is confined to in-frame rearrangements and falls short of the full clone set. An unresolved V gene accounts for under half of the shortfall where checked; the remainder is of unknown origin. The V and J calls and clone size were taken over from that table, and D and trimming were inferred from the DNA. The sample table shows thousands of clones, and approximately 71% are seen once. The top ten hold roughly 3% of the sample.

Concerning this clone itself: What this receptor recognizes is not known. No clone much larger than this one lies a single base away; base qualities are absent.

Read against the paper, the sample's time point label means: after neoadjuvant nivolumab, at surgical resection. None of the patients had received prior systemic or radiation treatment, and all were newly diagnosed with stage II-IVA oral cavity squamous cell carcinoma. The cohort was composed of patients with HPV-negative, locally advanced oral cavity squamous cell carcinoma. Peripheral blood mononuclear cells were analyzed directly and were not maintained or expanded in culture. Samples came from a longitudinal correlative study of a single-arm phase II trial of neoadjuvant nivolumab in oral cavity squamous cell carcinoma. Subject-matched pre- and post-treatment PBMCs and tumors from three responders and three non-responders were subjected to genomic DNA-based TCRbeta sequencing. Peripheral blood mononuclear cells were collected before nivolumab treatment and again after treatment, at the time of surgery. The Maxwell RSC DNA from Cells kit was used to extract genomic DNA from PBMCs.

The sequencing used PBMCs, collected after nivolumab (anti-PD-1) treatment. This clonotype was sampled from a person between 40 and 80 years old with oral cavity squamous cell carcinoma. The receptor chain draws on TRBV4-2 and TRBJ1-1; the D gene remains uncertain. The DNA sequence follows: TGTGCCAGCAGCCAAGGACCGTCGGGTGAAGACACTGAAGCTTTCTTT. It codes for CASSQGPSGEDTEAFF.